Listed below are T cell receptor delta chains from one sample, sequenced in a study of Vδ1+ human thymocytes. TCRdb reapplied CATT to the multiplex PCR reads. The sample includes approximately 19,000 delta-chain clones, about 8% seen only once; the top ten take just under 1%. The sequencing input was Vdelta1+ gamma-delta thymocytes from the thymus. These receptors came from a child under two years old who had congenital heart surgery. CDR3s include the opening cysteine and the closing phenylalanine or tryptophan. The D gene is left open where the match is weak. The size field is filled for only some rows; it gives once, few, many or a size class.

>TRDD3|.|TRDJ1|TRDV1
TGTGCTCTTGGGGGTCTACTTACTGGGGGACCGTACACCGATAAACTCATCTTT
CALGGLLTGGPYTDKLIF
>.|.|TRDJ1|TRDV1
TGTGCTCTTGGGGAGCTTACTACGTACACCGATAAACTCATCTTT
CALGELTTYTDKLIF
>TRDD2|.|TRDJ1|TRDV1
TGTGCTCTTGGGGAACTAATCAAAGAGTTTTCGGGCCTTCCTACGATTTACACCGATAAACTCATCTTT
CALGELIKEFSGLPTIYTDKLIF
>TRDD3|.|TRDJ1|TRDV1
TGTGCTCTTGGGCTACCCGCGGGGCTAATACTGGGGGATACCGATAAACTCATCTTT
CALGLPAGLILGDTDKLIF
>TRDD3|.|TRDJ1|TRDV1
TGTGCTCTTGTCTGTCCGTACTGGGGATACCGGGTGAGCACTGATAAACTCATCTTT
CALVCPYWGYRVSTDKLIF
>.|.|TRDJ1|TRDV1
TGTGCTCTTGGGGAATGGTTGGGAAACGCCGATAAACTCATCTTT
CALGEWLGNADKLIF
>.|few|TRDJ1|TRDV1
TGTGCTCTTGGGGAACCCAATAAGCCAGCGCAGCGACTCATCTTT
CALGEPNKPAQRLIF
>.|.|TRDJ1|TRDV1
TGTGCTCTTGGGATCTGCCGGTGCGGGATGGGGGGGACTTACACCGATAAACTCATCTTT
CALGICRCGMGGTYTDKLIF
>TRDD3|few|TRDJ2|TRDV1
TGTGCTCTTGGGGAACTTAAGGCCCTCAGGGACTGGGGGACCATCCCCGCTTTGACAGCACAACTCTTCTTT
CALGELKALRDWGTIPALTAQLFF
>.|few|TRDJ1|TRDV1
TGTGCTCTTGGGGAACCATCGGGGGGCCTGTACGCCGATAAACTCATCTTT
CALGEPSGGLYADKLIF
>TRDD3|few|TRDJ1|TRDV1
TGTGCTCTTGGGGAGCTGCCAGCCTCGAAACTGGGGGCCGACACCGATAAACTCATCTTT
CALGELPASKLGADTDKLIF
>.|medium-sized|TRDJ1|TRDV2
TGTGCCTGTGACACCGGCTGGGACAACACCGATAAACTCATCTTT
CACDTGWDNTDKLIF
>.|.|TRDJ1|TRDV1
TGTGCTCTTGGGGAACTAGGATTCCGCCACAGATACGCAGGTTTAAAGTACACCGATAAACTCATCTTT
CALGELGFRHRYAGLKYTDKLIF
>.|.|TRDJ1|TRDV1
TGTGCTCTTGGGGAAGGGTATCCTACAGCTGGGGGTCTACTAGACACCGATAAACTCATCTTT
CALGEGYPTAGGLLDTDKLIF
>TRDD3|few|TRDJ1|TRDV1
TGTGCTCTTGGGGAACTATTTCCTTCAACTGTACTGGGGGATACGTTCGATAAACTCATCTTT
CALGELFPSTVLGDTFDKLIF
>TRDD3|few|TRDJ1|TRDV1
TGTGCTCTTGGTATGTCCCTACCCATTTCGTACTGGGGGCCAAGGGGTCCCGATAAACTCATCTTT
CALGMSLPISYWGPRGPDKLIF
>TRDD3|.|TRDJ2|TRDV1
TGTGCTCTTGGGGAAGGGGATAGGACAGCACAACTCTTCTTT
CALGEGDRTAQLFF
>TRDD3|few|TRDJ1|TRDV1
TGTGCTCTTGGGGATAAGCGGCTAGGGGTACTGGGGGCCCTGTACACCGATAAACTCATCTTT
CALGDKRLGVLGALYTDKLIF
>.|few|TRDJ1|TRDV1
TGTGCTCTTGGCCCTCACCGGTCCGGGGGGTACTGTTTCACCGATAAACTCATCTTT
CALGPHRSGGYCFTDKLIF
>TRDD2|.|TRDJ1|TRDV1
TGTGCTCTTGGGGAACCCCCACCGGCCCCTCGGCCTTCCTACGATAAACTCATCTTT
CALGEPPPAPRPSYDKLIF
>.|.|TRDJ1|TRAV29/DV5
TGTGCAGCAAGCCCGGAAAAGATCCCCCTTCCTAAGGGACCACTGGGGGCTTACACCGATAAACTCATCTTT
CAASPEKIPLPKGPLGAYTDKLIF
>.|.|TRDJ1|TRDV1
TGTGCTCTTGGGGAACTCTCTTTATTGGACCCACGGTACACCGATAAACTCATCTTT
CALGELSLLDPRYTDKLIF
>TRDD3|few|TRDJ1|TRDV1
TGTGCTCTTGGGAAGAGGGGGATACGAAACGATAAACTCATCTTT
CALGKRGIRNDKLIF
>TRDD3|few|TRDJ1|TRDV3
TGTGCCTACCCGCCTCCCTACCCCTCCTGGGGGACAAACACCGATAAACTCATCTTT
CAYPPPYPSWGTNTDKLIF
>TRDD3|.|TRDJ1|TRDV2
TGTGCCTGTGACACCGGACTGGGGGATTACGATAAACTCATCTTT
CACDTGLGDYDKLIF